This T cell receptor (beta chain) derives from a study of T cell responses to AZD1222 COVID-19 vaccine. Study-level results: The donors showed a predominance of white British ancestry and of females, with possible underestimation of clonal diversity. Reportedly, nearly half the spike-specific TCRs target unmutated variant regions.

Sequenced by immunoSEQ multiplex PCR; TCRdb stores in-frame clones only, minus some. The sample includes more than 90,000 clones, roughly 91% of them seen just once. Germline lookup yields CDR1 LNHDA and CDR2 SQIVND (reference sequence). The CDR3 is 16 amino acids. J lost 5 bases, V lost 5 bases, and 6 bases had no gene match. Second-dose schedules of about 4 or about 12 weeks were combined. Concerning this clone itself: Antigen: not known.

The chain is built from TRBV19 and TRBJ2-5; 15 bases agree with TRBD2. The source was peripheral blood, collected 28 days after the second AZD1222 dose. The receptor was derived from an adult who received the AZD1222 COVID-19 vaccine. This CDR3 reads CASSAWTSGGAETQYF. As DNA, the CDR3 is TGTGCCAGTAGTGCCTGGACTAGCGGGGGGGCTGAGACCCAGTACTTC.